The T cell receptor (beta chain) under discussion was sequenced for a study of cytomegalovirus exposure and HLA in healthy donors. Germline values: CDR1 MGHRA, CDR2 YSYEKL. Unmatched junction bases numbered 4, after V lost 1 base and J lost 0 bases. This CDR3 contains 18 residues. With 60 Vbeta and 13 Jbeta primers, the PCR was carried out. This table comes from immunoSEQ multiplex PCR, and its TCRdb copy is limited to in-frame clones, with some not included. The repertoire holds around 150,000 clones, with 80% as singletons. The material sequenced was PBMCs. This chain uses TRBV4-1 with TRBJ2-3, with TRBD2 matching over 13 bases. The receptor's source is a man younger than 45 in good health and CMV-seronegative. The chain's CDR3 is CASSQVGTSGTSTDTQYF. CDR3 sequence (DNA): TGCGCCAGCAGCCAAGTAGGGACTAGCGGGACTAGCACAGATACGCAGTATTTT.